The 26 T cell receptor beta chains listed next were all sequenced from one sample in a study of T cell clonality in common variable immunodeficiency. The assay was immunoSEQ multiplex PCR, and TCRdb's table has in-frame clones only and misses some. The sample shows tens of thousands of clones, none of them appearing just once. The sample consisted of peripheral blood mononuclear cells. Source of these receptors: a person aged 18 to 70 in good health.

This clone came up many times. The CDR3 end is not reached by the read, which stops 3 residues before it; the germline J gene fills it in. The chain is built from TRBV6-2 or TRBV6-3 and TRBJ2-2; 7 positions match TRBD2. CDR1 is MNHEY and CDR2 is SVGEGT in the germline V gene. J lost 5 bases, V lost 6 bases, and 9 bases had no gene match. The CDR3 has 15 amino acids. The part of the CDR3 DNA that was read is TGTGCCAGCAGCTCATTAGGGGAGGGAACCGGGGAG. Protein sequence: CASSSLGEGTGE. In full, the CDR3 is CASSSLGEGTGELFF.

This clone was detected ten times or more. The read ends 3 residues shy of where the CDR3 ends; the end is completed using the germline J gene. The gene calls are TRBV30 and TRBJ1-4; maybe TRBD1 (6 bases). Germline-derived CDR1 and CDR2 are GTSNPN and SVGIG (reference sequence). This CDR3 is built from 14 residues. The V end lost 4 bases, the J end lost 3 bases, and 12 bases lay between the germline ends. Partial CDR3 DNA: TGTGCCTGGAACGAAGGGGGTGCTAATGAAAAA. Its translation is CAWNEGGANEK. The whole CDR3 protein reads CAWNEGGANEKLFF.

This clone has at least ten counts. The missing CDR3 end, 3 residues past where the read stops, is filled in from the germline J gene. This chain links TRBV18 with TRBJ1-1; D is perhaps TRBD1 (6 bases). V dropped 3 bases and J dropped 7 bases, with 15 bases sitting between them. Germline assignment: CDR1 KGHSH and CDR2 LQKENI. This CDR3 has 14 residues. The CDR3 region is CASSPGQSRGEAFF. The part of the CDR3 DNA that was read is TGTGCCAGCTCACCCGGACAGAGTCGCGGTGAA.

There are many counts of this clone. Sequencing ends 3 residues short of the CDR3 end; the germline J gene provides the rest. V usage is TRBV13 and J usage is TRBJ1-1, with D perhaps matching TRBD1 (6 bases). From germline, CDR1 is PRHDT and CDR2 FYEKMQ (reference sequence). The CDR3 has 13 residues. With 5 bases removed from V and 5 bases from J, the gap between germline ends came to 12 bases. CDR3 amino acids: CASSQDRETEAFF. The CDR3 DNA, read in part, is TGTGCCAGCAGCCAGGACAGAGAGACTGAA.

Partial CDR3 DNA: TGTGCCAGCAGCCTCGATCATCCGGTCTATGGC. Its protein product is CASSLDHPVYG. The entire CDR3 protein reads CASSLDHPVYGYTF. The chain is built from TRBV7-9 and TRBJ1-2; no reliable D call. The sequenced fragment ends 3 residues before the CDR3 boundary, so the rest is inferred from the germline J gene. CDR1 and CDR2 (germline): SEHNR, FQNEAQ (reference sequence). The CDR3 length is 14 residues. The V gene lost 5 bases and the J gene lost 4 bases, with 14 bases spanning the gap.

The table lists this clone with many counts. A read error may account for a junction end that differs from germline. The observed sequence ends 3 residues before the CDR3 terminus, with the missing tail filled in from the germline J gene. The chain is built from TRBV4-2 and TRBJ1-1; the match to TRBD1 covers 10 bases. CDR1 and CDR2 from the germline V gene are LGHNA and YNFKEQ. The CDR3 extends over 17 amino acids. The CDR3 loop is CASSRLLGQGLGTEAFF. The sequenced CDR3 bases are TGCGCCAGCAGCCGCCTATTGGGACAGGGGCTAGGAACTGAA.

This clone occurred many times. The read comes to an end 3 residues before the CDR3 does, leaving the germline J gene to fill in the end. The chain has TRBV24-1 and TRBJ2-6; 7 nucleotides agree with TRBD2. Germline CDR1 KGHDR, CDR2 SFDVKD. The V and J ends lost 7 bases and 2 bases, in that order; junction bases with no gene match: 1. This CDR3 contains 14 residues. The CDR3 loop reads CATRSGAGANVLTF. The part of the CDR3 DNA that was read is TGTGCCACCAGGAGCGGGGCTGGGGCCAACGTC.

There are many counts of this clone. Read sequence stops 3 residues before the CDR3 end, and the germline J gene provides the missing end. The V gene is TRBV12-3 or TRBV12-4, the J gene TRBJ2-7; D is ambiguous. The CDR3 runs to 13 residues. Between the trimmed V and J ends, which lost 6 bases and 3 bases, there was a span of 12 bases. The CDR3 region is CASSPPGYYEQYF. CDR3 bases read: TGTGCCAGCAGCCCCCCAGGATACTACGAG.

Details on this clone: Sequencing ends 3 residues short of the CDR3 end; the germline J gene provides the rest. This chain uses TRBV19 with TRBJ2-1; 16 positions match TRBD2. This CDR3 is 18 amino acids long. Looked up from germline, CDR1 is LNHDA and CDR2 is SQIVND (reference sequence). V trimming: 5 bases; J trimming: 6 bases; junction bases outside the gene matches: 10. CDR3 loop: CASSLPGTSGRVGNEQFF. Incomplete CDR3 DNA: TGTGCCAGTAGTCTTCCCGGGACTAGCGGGAGGGTGGGCAATGAG.

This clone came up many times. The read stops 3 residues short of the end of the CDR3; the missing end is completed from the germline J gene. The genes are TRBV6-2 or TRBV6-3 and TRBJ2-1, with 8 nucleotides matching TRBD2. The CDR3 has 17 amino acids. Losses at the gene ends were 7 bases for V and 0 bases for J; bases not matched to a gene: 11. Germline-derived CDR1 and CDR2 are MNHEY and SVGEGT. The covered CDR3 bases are TGTGCCAGCACCCAGTATAGCGGGACCAGCTCCTACAATGAG. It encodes CASTQYSGTSSYNE. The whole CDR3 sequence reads CASTQYSGTSSYNEQFF.

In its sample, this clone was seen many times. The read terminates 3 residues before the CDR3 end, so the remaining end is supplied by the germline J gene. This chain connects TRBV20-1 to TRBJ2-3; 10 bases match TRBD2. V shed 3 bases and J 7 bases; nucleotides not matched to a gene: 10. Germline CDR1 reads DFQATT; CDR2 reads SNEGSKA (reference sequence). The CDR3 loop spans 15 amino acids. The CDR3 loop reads CSASTLAGDPNTQYF. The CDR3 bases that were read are TGCAGTGCTAGTACCCTAGCGGGAGATCCTAATACG.

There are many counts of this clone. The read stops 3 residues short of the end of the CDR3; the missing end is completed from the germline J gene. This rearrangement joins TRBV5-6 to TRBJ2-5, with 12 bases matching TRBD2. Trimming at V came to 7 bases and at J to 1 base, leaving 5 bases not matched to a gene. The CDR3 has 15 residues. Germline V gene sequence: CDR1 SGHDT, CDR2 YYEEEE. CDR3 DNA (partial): TGTGCCAGCCTCCTAGCGGGAGGGCCCCAAGAGACC. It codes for CASLLAGGPQET. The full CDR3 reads CASLLAGGPQETQYF. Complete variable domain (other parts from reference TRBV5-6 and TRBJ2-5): DAGVTQSPTHLIKTRGQQVTLRCSPKSGHDTVSWYQQALGQGPQFIFQYYEEEERQRGNFPDRFSGHQFPNYSSELNVNALLLGDSALYLCASLLAGGPQETQYFGPGTRLLVL.

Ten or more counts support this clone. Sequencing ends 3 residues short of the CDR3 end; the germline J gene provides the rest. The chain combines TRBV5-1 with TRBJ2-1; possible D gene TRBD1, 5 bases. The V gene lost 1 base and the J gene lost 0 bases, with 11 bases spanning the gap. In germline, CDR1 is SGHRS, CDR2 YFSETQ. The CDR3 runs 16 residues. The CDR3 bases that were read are TGCGCCAGCAGCTTGCCGGACATGAGCTCCTACAATGAG. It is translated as CASSLPDMSSYNE. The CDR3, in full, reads CASSLPDMSSYNEQFF.

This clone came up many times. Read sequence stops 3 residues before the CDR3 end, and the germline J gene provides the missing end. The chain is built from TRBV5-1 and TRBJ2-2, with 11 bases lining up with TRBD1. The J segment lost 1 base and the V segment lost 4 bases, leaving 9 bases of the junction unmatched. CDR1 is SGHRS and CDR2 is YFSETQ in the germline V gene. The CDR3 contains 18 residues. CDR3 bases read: TGCGCCAGCAGCCCAATGACGGACAGGGGGCGGAACACCGGGGAG. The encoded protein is CASSPMTDRGRNTGE. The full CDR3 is CASSPMTDRGRNTGELFF.

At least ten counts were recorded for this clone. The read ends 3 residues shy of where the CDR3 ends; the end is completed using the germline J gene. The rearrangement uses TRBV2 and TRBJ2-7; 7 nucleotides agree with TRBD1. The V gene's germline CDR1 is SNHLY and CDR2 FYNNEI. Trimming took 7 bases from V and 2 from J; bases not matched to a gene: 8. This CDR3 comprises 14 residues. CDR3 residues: CASNKGTDPYEQYF. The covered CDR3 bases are TGTGCCAGCAACAAGGGGACAGACCCCTACGAG.

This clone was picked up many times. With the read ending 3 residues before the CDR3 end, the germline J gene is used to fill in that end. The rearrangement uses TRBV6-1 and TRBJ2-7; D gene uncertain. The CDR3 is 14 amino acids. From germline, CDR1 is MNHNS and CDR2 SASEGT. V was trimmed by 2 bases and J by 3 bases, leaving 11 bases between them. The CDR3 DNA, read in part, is TGTGCCAGCAGTGAAAGGCCAGGCAGCTACGAG. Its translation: CASSERPGSYE. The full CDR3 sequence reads CASSERPGSYEQYF.

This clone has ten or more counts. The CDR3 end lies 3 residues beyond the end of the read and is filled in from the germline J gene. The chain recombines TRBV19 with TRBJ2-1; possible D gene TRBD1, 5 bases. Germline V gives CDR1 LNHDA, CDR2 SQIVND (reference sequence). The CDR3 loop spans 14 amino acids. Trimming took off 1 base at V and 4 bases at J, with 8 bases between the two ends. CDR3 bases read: TGTGCCAGTAGTATAGGGACACGTTACAATGAG. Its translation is CASSIGTRYNE. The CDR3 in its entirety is CASSIGTRYNEQFF.

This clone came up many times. CDR3 in amino acids: CASSSQGVSYNEQFF. CDR3 DNA (partial): TGCGCCAGCAGCTCACAGGGGGTTTCCTACAATGAG. The gene calls are TRBV5-1 and TRBJ2-1; 8 nucleotides match TRBD1. The observed sequence ends 3 residues before the CDR3 terminus, with the missing tail filled in from the germline J gene. After removal of 3 bases from V and 1 base from J, the junction contained 3 bases not matched to a gene. The CDR3 has 15 residues. Germline loops: CDR1 SGHRS, CDR2 YFSETQ.

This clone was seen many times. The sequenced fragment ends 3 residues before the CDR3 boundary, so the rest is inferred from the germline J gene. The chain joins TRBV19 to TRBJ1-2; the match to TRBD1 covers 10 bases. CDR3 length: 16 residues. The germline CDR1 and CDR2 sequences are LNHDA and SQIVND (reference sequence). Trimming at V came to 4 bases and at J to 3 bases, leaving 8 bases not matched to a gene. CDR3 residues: CASSTHRDRGDYGYTF. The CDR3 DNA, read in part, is TGTGCCAGTAGTACCCACCGGGACAGGGGAGACTATGGC.

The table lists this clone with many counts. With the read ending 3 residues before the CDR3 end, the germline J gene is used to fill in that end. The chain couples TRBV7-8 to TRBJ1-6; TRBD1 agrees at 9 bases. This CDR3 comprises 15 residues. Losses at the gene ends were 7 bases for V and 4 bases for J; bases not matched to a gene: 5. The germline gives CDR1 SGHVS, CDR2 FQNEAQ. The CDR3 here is CASTADRGYNSPLHF. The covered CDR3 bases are TGTGCCAGCACGGCGGACAGGGGATATAATTCACCC. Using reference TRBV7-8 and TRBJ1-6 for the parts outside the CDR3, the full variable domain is GAGVSQSPRYKVAKRGQDVALRCDPISGHVSLFWYQQALGQGPEFLTYFQNEAQLDKSGLPSDRFFAERPEGSVSTLKIQRTQQEDSAVYLCASTADRGYNSPLHFGNGTRLTVT.

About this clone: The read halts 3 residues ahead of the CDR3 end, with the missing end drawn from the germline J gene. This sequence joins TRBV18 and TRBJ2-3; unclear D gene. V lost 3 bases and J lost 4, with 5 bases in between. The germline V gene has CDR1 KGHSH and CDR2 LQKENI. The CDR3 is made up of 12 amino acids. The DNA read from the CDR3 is TGTGCCAGCTCACCTGCGGCAGATACG. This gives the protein CASSPAADT. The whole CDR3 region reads CASSPAADTQYF.

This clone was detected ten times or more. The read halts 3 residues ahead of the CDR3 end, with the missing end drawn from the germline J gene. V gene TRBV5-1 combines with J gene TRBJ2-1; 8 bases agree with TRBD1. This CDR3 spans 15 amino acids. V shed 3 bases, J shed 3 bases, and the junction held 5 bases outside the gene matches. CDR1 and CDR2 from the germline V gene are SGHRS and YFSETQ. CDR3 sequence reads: CASSSQGALYNEQFF. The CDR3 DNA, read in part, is TGCGCCAGCAGCTCTCAGGGGGCCCTCTACAATGAG.

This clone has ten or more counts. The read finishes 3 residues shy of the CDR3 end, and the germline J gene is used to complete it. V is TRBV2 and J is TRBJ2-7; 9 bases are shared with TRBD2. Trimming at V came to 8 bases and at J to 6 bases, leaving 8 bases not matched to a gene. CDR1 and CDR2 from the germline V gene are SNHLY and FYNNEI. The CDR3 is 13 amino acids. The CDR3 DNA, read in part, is TGTGCCAGCGGAACCCAGCGGGAGGCCGAG. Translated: CASGTQREAE. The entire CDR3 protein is CASGTQREAEQYF.

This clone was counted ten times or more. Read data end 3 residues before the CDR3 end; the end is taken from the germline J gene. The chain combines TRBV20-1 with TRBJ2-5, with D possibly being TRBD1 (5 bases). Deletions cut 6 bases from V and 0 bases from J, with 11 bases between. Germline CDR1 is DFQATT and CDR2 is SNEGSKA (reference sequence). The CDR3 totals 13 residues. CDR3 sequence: CSAGRRNQETQYF. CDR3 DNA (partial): TGCAGTGCGGGGCGTAGGAACCAAGAGACC.

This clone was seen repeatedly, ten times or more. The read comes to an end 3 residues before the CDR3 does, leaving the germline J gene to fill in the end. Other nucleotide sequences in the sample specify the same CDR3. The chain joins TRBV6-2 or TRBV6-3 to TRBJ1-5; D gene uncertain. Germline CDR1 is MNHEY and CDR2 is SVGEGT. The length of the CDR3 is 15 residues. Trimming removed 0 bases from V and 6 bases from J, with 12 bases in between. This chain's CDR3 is CASSYSHRGLQPQHF. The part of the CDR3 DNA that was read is TGTGCCAGCAGTTACTCTCACAGAGGTCTTCAGCCC.

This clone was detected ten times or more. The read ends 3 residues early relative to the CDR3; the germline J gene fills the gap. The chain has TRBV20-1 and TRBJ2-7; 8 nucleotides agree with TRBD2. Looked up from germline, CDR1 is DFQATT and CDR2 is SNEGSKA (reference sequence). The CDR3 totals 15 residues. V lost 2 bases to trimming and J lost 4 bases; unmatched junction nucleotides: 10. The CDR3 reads CSARPMSGSDYEQYF. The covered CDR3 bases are TGCAGTGCTAGACCCATGAGCGGGAGTGATTACGAG.